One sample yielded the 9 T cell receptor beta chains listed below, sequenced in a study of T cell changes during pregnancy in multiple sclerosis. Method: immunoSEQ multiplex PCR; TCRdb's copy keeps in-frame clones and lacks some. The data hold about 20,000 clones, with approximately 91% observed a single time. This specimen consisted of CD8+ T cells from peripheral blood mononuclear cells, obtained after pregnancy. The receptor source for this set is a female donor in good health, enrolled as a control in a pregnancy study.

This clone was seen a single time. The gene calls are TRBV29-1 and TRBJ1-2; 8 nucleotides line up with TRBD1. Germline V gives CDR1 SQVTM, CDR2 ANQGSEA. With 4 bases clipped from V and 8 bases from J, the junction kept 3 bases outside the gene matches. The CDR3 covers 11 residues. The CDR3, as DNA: TGCAGCGTTGTTGGACAGGGCGGCTACACCTTC. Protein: CSVVGQGGYTF. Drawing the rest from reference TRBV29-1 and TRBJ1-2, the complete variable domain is SAVISQKPSRDICQRGTSLTIQCQVDSQVTMMFWYRQQPGQSLTLIATANQGSEATYESGFVIDKFPISRPNLTFSTLTVSNMSPEDSSIYLCSVVGQGGYTFGSGTRLTVV.

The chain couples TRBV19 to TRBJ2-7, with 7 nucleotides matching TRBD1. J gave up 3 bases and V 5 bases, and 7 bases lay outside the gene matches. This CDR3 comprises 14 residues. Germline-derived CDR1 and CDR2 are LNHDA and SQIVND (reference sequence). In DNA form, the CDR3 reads TGTGCCAGTAGTCCCCGGGACAGCTTCTACGAGCAGTACTTC. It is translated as CASSPRDSFYEQYF.

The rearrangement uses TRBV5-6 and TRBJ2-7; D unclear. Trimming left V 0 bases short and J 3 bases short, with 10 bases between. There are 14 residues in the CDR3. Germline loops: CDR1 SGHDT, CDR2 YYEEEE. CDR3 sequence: CASSLGADGYEQYF. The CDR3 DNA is TGTGCCAGCAGCTTGGGGGCAGACGGCTACGAGCAGTACTTC.

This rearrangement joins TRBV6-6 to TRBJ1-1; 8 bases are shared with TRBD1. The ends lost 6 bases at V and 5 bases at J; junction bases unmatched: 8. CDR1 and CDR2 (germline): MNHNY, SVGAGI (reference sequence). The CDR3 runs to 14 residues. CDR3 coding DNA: TGTGCCAGCAGAACCGGACAGGGCAGGACTGAAGCTTTCTTT. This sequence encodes CASRTGQGRTEAFF.

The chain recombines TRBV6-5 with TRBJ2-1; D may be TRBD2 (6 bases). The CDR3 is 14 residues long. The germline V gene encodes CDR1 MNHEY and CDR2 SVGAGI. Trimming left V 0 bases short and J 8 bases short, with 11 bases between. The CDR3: CASSYSTGADEQFF. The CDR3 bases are TGTGCCAGCAGTTACTCGACGGGAGCCGATGAGCAGTTCTTC.

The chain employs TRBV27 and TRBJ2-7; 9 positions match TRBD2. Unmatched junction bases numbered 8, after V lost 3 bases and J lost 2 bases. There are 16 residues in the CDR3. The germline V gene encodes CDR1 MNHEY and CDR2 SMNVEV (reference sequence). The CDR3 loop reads CASSFRLAEFPYEQYF. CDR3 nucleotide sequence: TGTGCCAGCAGTTTCCGACTAGCGGAATTCCCCTACGAGCAGTACTTC.

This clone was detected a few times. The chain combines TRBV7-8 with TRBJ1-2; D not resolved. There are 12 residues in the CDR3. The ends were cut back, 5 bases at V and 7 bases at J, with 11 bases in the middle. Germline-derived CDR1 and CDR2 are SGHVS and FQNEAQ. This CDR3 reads CASSPSGAGYTF. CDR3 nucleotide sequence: TGTGCCAGCAGCCCCTCCGGAGCTGGCTACACCTTC.

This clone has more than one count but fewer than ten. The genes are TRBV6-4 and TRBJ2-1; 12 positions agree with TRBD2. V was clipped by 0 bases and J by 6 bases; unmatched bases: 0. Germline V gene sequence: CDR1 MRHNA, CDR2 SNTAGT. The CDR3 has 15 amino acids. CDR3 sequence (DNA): TGTGCCAGCAGTGACTCGACTAGCGGGAGCAATGAGCAGTTCTTC. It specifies CASSDSTSGSNEQFF.

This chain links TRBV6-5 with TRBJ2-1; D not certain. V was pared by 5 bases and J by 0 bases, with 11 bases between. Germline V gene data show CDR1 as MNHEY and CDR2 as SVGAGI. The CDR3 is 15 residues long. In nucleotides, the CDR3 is TGTGCCAGCAGTCCCGTCCTGAGCTCCTACAATGAGCAGTTCTTC. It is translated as CASSPVLSSYNEQFF.